A single T cell receptor beta chain is shown here with its context. The data belong to a study of OX40 agonist ivuxolimab in advanced cancers. The data were produced by immunoSEQ multiplex PCR, yet TCRdb's version contains in-frame clones alone and is incomplete. The repertoire holds approximately 120,000 clones, under 95% seen once, with 0.7% to 0.85% in the top ten. The TCR sequence derives from an adult with an advanced solid tumor such as melanoma, head and neck, liver or kidney cancer. Specimen: CD4+ or CD8+ T cells sorted from blood, collected in a trial of the OX40 agonist ivuxolimab.

CDR3 region: CASSPGLAGAYEQYF. In DNA form, the CDR3 reads TGTGCCAGCAGCCCCGGACTAGCGGGAGCCTACGAGCAGTACTTC. The chain uses TRBV7-8 and TRBJ2-7; 13 bases align to TRBD2. Germline-derived CDR1 and CDR2 are SGHVS and FQNEAQ. CDR3 length equals 15 residues. Trimming took 5 bases from V and 2 from J; bases not matched to a gene: 3.